The clone carrying this TCR beta chain was picked up one time. What it recognizes is unknown. In the same sample, other DNA sequences code for this CDR3. Germline V lookup: CDR1 MDHEN, CDR2 SYDVKM. V lost 2 bases and J 7 bases, leaving 8 bases between the germline ends. The CDR3 contains 12 residues. This sample was included in a study of shared clonotypes between healthy human individuals. Findings and caveats of the study: Shared across four donors were about 4.8% of the naive CD4 clonotypes.

Splitting of each subset's genomic DNA was done evenly across several immunoSEQ plates. Sequenced by immunoSEQ multiplex PCR; TCRdb stores in-frame clones only, minus some. The repertoire holds about 2.3 million clones, with approximately 90% as singletons. The sequencing sample was made of naive CD4+ T cells from PBMCs. The subset: CD45RA+ positively selected. The chain uses TRBV28 and TRBJ1-1; no reliable D call. The sequence was obtained from a man between 18 and 29 years old in good health. Some clones in this sample may be carry-over from other donors' samples. This CDR3 reads CASSLRVGEAFF. The CDR3 DNA reads TGTGCCAGCAGTTTACGGGTGGGTGAAGCTTTCTTT.